The next 30 T cell receptor beta chains were all read from a single sample in a study of T-cell memory formation after mild COVID-19. TCRdb reprocessed the 5' RACE reads with MiXCR, giving one entry per CDR3 protein. Of hundreds of thousands of distinct CDR3 sequences in the sample, about 20% were seen once. Sequencing input: PBMCs or a T cell subset sorted from them (not recorded which). The receptor source for this set is an adult woman who had mild COVID-19 (a few samples of this study predate the infection). Cell type and time point are not known.

This clonotype has a handful of counts. V gene TRBV3-1 combines with J gene TRBJ2-5, with TRBD1 matching 12 bases. The junction had 5 bases not matched to a gene; V was cut back by 1 base and J by 2 bases. The CDR3 sequence is 17 residues long. Germline assignment: CDR1 LGHDT and CDR2 YNNKEL (reference sequence). CDR3 DNA: TGTGCCAGCAGCCAAGTGGGACAGGGGGCGCAGCAAGAGACCCAGTACTTC. Protein: CASSQVGQGAQQETQYF.

This clonotype showed up just a few times. The chain carries TRBV7-2 and TRBJ2-7; 10 nucleotides line up with TRBD1. The V and J ends lost 5 bases and 8 bases, in that order; junction bases with no gene match: 12. The V gene's germline CDR1 is SGHTA and CDR2 FQGNSA. The CDR3 runs to 15 residues. CDR3 nucleotide sequence: TGTGCCAGCAGCCCTCCGGTTGACAGGGGGCAAAAGCAGTACTTC. As protein: CASSPPVDRGQKQYF.

This chain joins TRBV6-2 or TRBV6-3 and TRBJ1-1; the D is unclear. Trimming left V 0 bases short and J 1 base short, with 12 bases between. Germline assignment: CDR1 MNHEY and CDR2 SVGEGT. The CDR3 length is 16 residues. The CDR3 sequence: CASSYSRRSGNTEAFF. CDR3 nucleotides: TGTGCCAGCAGTTACTCGAGGCGTTCGGGGAACACTGAAGCTTTCTTT.

In nucleotides, the CDR3 is TGCGCCAGCAGCCAAGTTCAGATGAACACTGAAGCTTTCTTT. Translation gives CASSQVQMNTEAFF. This sequence joins TRBV4-1 and TRBJ1-1; D unclear. With 1 base removed from V and 0 bases from J, the gap between germline ends came to 6 bases. CDR3 length: 14 residues. Germline CDR1 is MGHRA and CDR2 is YSYEKL.

The sample holds a few counts of this clonotype. The J gene is TRBJ1-1, the V gene TRBV5-1, with 8 bases identical to TRBD1. The J segment lost 0 bases and the V segment lost 4 bases, leaving 5 bases of the junction unmatched. This CDR3 is 15 amino acids long. The germline V gene has CDR1 SGHRS and CDR2 YFSETQ. The CDR3 here is CASSPMTGVNTEAFF. The CDR3 coding sequence is TGCGCCAGCAGCCCAATGACAGGGGTGAACACTGAAGCTTTCTTT.

This rearrangement joins TRBV29-1 to TRBJ2-2, with a tentative D call TRBD1 (6 bases). V gave up 2 bases and J gave up 5 bases, with 6 bases separating them. CDR3 length: 12 residues. The germline CDR1 and CDR2 sequences are SQVTM and ANQGSEA. This CDR3 is CSVERGTGELFF. The CDR3 DNA is TGCAGCGTTGAAAGGGGGACCGGGGAGCTGTTTTTT.

This clonotype was found a few times. The V and J genes are TRBV5-1 and TRBJ2-3; unclear D gene. Trimming stripped 5 bases from V and 2 bases from J, with 12 bases between. Germline assignment: CDR1 SGHRS and CDR2 YFSETQ. The CDR3 is 14 amino acids. The DNA for the CDR3 is TGCGCCAGCAGTCGTGGCGGCCTCACAGATACGCAGTATTTT. It encodes CASSRGGLTDTQYF.

J is TRBJ1-6 and V is TRBV6-6; D call uncertain. The CDR3 loop spans 12 amino acids. V was clipped by 2 bases and J by 14 bases, with 10 bases between them. The germline V gene has CDR1 MNHNY and CDR2 SVGAGI (reference sequence). The CDR3 reads CASSYDDPSLHF. The CDR3 DNA reads TGTGCCAGCAGTTACGATGATCCGTCCCTCCACTTT.

The table lists this clonotype with a count of one. DNA of the CDR3: TGTGCCACCAGCAGAGCACTCGAGACAGGGGAGGATACGCAGTATTTT. It translates to CATSRALETGEDTQYF. The chain is built from TRBV15 and TRBJ2-3, with 8 bases lining up with TRBD1. V dropped 1 base and J dropped 6; count of bases not matched to a gene: 9. The CDR3 covers 16 residues. CDR1 is LNHNV and CDR2 is YYDKDF in the germline V gene (reference sequence).

This chain uses TRBV6-5 with TRBJ2-2, with 9 bases that match TRBD2. J was trimmed by 2 bases and V by 2 bases; bases with no gene match: 3. The CDR3 runs to 16 residues. Germline V gene sequence: CDR1 MNHEY, CDR2 SVGAGI. CDR3 residues: CASSYLTSGNTGELFF. CDR3 sequence (DNA): TGTGCCAGCAGTTACCTGACTAGCGGTAACACCGGGGAGCTGTTTTTT.

At least ten counts were recorded for this clonotype. CDR3 sequence reads: CASRRDRANTEAFF. The CDR3 bases are TGTGCCAGCAGACGGGACAGGGCGAACACTGAAGCTTTCTTT. The chain recombines TRBV6-1 with TRBJ1-1; TRBD1 agrees at 9 bases. With V trimmed by 6 bases and J by 1 base, 3 bases remained unmatched. The CDR3 has 14 residues. Germline V gene data show CDR1 as MNHNS and CDR2 as SASEGT.

The genes are TRBV6-5 and TRBJ2-7; a weak D match, TRBD2 (5 bases). Germline assignment: CDR1 MNHEY and CDR2 SVGAGI. This CDR3 is 13 amino acids long. The V end lost 2 bases, the J end lost 7 bases, and 12 bases lay between the germline ends. The CDR3 loop reads CASSYDTTGEQYF. DNA for the CDR3: TGTGCCAGCAGTTACGACACCACGGGGGAGCAGTACTTC.

This clonotype was seen a few times. The CDR3: CASSFPPGTGFRVDYGYTF. CDR3 bases: TGTGCCAGCAGCTTTCCTCCCGGGACAGGATTTAGAGTTGACTATGGCTACACCTTC. The J gene is TRBJ1-2, the V gene TRBV7-9, with TRBD1 matching over 8 bases. CDR1 is SEHNR and CDR2 is FQNEAQ in the germline V gene (reference sequence). CDR3 length equals 19 residues. The trim removed 3 bases at V and 3 bases at J, leaving 18 bases unmatched. The whole variable domain, filled in from reference TRBV7-9 and TRBJ1-2, reads DTGVSQNPRHKITKRGQNVTFRCDPISEHNRLYWYRQTLGQGPEFLTYFQNEAQLEKSRLLSDRFSAERPKGSFSTLEIQRTEQGDSAMYLCASSFPPGTGFRVDYGYTFGSGTRLTVV.

The chain couples TRBV20-1 to TRBJ2-1; 14 bases map to TRBD2. The ends lost 5 bases at V and 15 bases at J; junction bases unmatched: 15. CDR1 and CDR2 from the germline V gene are DFQATT and SNEGSKA (reference sequence). The CDR3 runs 15 residues. The CDR3 region is CSARRGLAGAGLAFF. The CDR3 DNA sequence: TGCAGTGCTCGGAGGGGACTAGCGGGAGCCGGTTTGGCGTTCTTC.

V usage is TRBV7-9 and J usage is TRBJ1-1; 10 positions agree with TRBD1. The CDR3 is made up of 15 amino acids. CDR1 and CDR2 (germline): SEHNR, FQNEAQ (reference sequence). J was trimmed by 5 bases and V by 5 bases; bases with no gene match: 8. The CDR3 DNA reads as TGTGCCAGCAGCGCGACCGGGACAGGGGAAACTGAAGCTTTCTTT. Translated: CASSATGTGETEAFF.

This clonotype was counted only a few times. The chain employs TRBV2 and TRBJ2-7, with TRBD2 identical over 9 bases. The CDR3 is 16 amino acids. The trim removed 7 bases at V and 2 bases at J, leaving 12 bases unmatched. CDR1 and CDR2 from the germline V gene are SNHLY and FYNNEI. The CDR3 region is CASKTGTSNGAYEQYF. CDR3 nucleotides: TGTGCCAGCAAGACCGGGACTAGCAATGGAGCCTACGAGCAGTACTTC.

The sample holds many counts of this clonotype. The rearrangement joins TRBV11-2 to TRBJ2-5; no firm D call. V lost 5 bases and J 7 bases, leaving 14 bases between the germline ends. Germline V gene lookup returns CDR1 SGHAT and CDR2 FQNNGV. The CDR3 is 13 amino acids. The CDR3 DNA reads TGTGCCAGCAGCCCTTCGACCGGAATGACCCAGTACTTC. Translating gives CASSPSTGMTQYF.

The chain employs TRBV11-2 and TRBJ2-2; 9 nucleotides line up with TRBD1. This CDR3 spans 16 amino acids. Unmatched junction bases numbered 9, after V lost 8 bases and J lost 2 bases. Germline assignment: CDR1 SGHAT and CDR2 FQNNGV. In DNA, the CDR3 is TGTGCCAGCCCCGGGGGACAGGGCCCTAACACCGGGGAGCTGTTTTTT. Translated: CASPGGQGPNTGELFF. Complete variable domain (other parts from reference TRBV11-2 and TRBJ2-2): EAGVAQSPRYKIIEKRQSVAFWCNPISGHATLYWYQQILGQGPKLLIQFQNNGVVDDSQLPKDRFSAERLKGVDSTLKIQPAKLEDSAVYLCASPGGQGPNTGELFFGEGSRLTVL.

This clonotype was detected a few times. The V and J genes are TRBV7-8 and TRBJ2-5; possible D gene TRBD2, 5 bases. CDR3 length: 14 residues. CDR1 and CDR2 from the germline V gene are SGHVS and FQNEAQ. The V and J ends lost 5 bases and 1 base respectively, with 11 bases between them. In DNA form, the CDR3 reads TGTGCCAGCAGCCACCGCGAGGGCCAAGAGACCCAGTACTTC. It yields the protein CASSHREGQETQYF.

This clonotype was observed a handful of times. The genes are TRBV4-2 and TRBJ2-7; 9 bases are a match to TRBD1. Germline V gene sequence: CDR1 LGHNA, CDR2 YNFKEQ. The V gene end was trimmed by 1 base and the J gene end by 11 bases; junction bases not matched to a gene: 3. There are 12 residues in the CDR3. CDR3 loop: CASSQGTGVEYF. DNA of the CDR3: TGTGCCAGCAGCCAAGGGACAGGGGTGGAGTACTTC.

This clonotype has just a few counts. This sequence joins TRBV7-6 and TRBJ2-5, with D maybe TRBD1 (5 bases). The CDR3 consists of 15 residues. Trimming took 3 bases from V and 3 from J, leaving 14 bases between them. Germline V gene lookup returns CDR1 SGHVS and CDR2 FNYEAQ. The CDR3 coding sequence is TGTGCCAGCAGCTTCCCCCTGGTAGGGGAAGAGACCCAGTACTTC. It is translated as CASSFPLVGEETQYF.

The rearrangement uses TRBV12-3 or TRBV12-4 and TRBJ2-1; 10 bases align to TRBD1. The CDR3 totals 13 residues. Trimming cost V 6 bases and J 9 bases; bases outside gene matches: 5. DNA of the CDR3: TGTGCCAGCAGCAGACAGGGGGCCATTGAGCAGTTCTTC. The encoded protein is CASSRQGAIEQFF.

This clonotype was seen a single time. The chain employs TRBV3-1 and TRBJ1-2; D possibly corresponds to TRBD1 (6 bases). This CDR3 region has 15 residues. Germline CDR1 LGHDT, CDR2 YNNKEL (reference sequence). Trimming cost V 1 base and J 1 base, with 10 bases left between them. CDR3 loop: CASSQGTGYNYGYTF. The CDR3 nucleotides are TGTGCCAGCAGCCAAGGAACAGGGTATAACTATGGCTACACCTTC.

Concerning this clonotype itself: At one boundary the junction diverges from the germline segment, which might be a read error. J is TRBJ1-1 and V is TRBV2; D is uncertain. The germline V gene has CDR1 SNHLY and CDR2 FYNNEI. CDR3 length: 13 amino acids. The CDR3 nucleotides are TGTGCCAGCAACTCGGATCTGGGGAATGAAGCTTTATTT. It codes for CASNSDLGNEALF.

The V call is TRBV12-3 or TRBV12-4, the J call TRBJ1-1; unclear D gene. Trimming removed 9 bases at V and 3 bases at J, with 11 bases between. The CDR3 spans 12 residues. The CDR3 region is CASQEAYTEAFF. In nucleotides, the CDR3 is TGTGCCAGTCAGGAAGCATACACTGAAGCTTTCTTT.

This clonotype was detected only a few times. This chain links TRBV12-3 or TRBV12-4 with TRBJ2-7; 10 bases match TRBD2. J gave up 5 bases and V 7 bases, and 17 bases lay outside the gene matches. This CDR3 contains 17 residues. This CDR3 is CASTISGTSAGGNEQYF. CDR3 nucleotides: TGTGCCAGCACCATATCCGGGACTAGCGCGGGAGGTAACGAGCAGTACTTC.

This clonotype showed up just a few times. V is TRBV12-3 or TRBV12-4 and J is TRBJ2-1; 9 bases fit TRBD1. The length of the CDR3 is 12 residues. V lost 7 bases and J lost 9; bases outside the gene matches: 4. The CDR3 region has the DNA TGTGCCAGCAACGCGGACAGGGGTGAGCAGTTCTTC. Its protein product is CASNADRGEQFF.

This clonotype showed up many times. This rearrangement joins TRBV5-1 to TRBJ1-1, with D possibly TRBD1 on 5 matching bases. In germline, CDR1 is SGHRS, CDR2 YFSETQ. The CDR3 contains 16 residues. Deletions cut 0 bases from V and 8 bases from J, with 20 bases between. The CDR3 DNA is TGCGCCAGCAGCTTGGAGGGGCAGCTTGGAGGCACGGAAGCTTTCTTT. This translates into CASSLEGQLGGTEAFF.

The chain uses TRBV15 and TRBJ1-1; no reliable D call. CDR1 and CDR2 (germline): LNHNV, YYDKDF (reference sequence). Trimming removed 5 bases from V and 0 bases from J, with 10 bases in between. This CDR3 comprises 14 residues. CDR3 amino acids: CATSHGELNTEAFF. In DNA form, the CDR3 reads TGTGCCACCAGCCACGGGGAGCTGAACACTGAAGCTTTCTTT.

The chain uses TRBV7-2 and TRBJ2-2; TRBD2 is a possible D gene (7 bases). Germline V CDR1 and CDR2: SGHTA, FQGNSA. V was shortened by 1 base and J by 2 bases, with 11 bases between the two germline ends. The CDR3 has 16 residues. DNA of the CDR3: TGTGCCAGCAGCTTAGTGTCGGGGGGCAACACCGGGGAGCTGTTTTTT. Translated: CASSLVSGGNTGELFF. Drawing the rest from reference TRBV7-2 and TRBJ2-2, the complete variable domain is GAGVSQSPSNKVTEKGKDVELRCDPISGHTALYWYRQSLGQGLEFLIYFQGNSAPDKSGLPSDRFSAERTGGSVSTLTIQRTQQEDSAVYLCASSLVSGGNTGELFFGEGSRLTVL.